The clone carrying this T cell receptor (beta chain) occurred many times. Antigen: not known. Authors of the study amplified TCR beta CDR3 regions from RNA transcripts. TCR CDR3 regions were first amplified by RT-PCR with HTBI primers. TCRdb reprocessed the multiplex PCR reads with MiXCR, giving one entry per CDR3 protein. In the table there are about 320,000 distinct CDR3 sequences, roughly 15% of which are singletons. The CDR3 extends over 12 amino acids. Germline assignment: CDR1 GTSNPN and CDR2 SVGIG (reference sequence). Trimming left V 0 bases short and J 0 bases short, with 2 bases between. The record originates from a study of T cells in Graves' hyperthyroidism and ophthalmopathy. As for the study in general: Initial diagnosis, before any treatment, was when peripheral blood was collected. The study, taken as a whole, reports: Ophthalmopathy cases were set apart from stable hyperthyroidism by a 13 V-J model. Most clonotypes expanded in the thyroid (above 0.001) were also present in blood.

Fresh peripheral blood, under 13 ml, was the source of the PBMCs. This receptor was identified in a man aged 30 to 45 with Graves' hyperthyroidism. Sequencing was performed on blood. The chain has TRBV30 and TRBJ2-5; unclear D gene. CDR3 nucleotide sequence: TGTGCCTGGAGTGTATACCAAGAGACCCAGTACTTC. It is translated as CAWSVYQETQYF.